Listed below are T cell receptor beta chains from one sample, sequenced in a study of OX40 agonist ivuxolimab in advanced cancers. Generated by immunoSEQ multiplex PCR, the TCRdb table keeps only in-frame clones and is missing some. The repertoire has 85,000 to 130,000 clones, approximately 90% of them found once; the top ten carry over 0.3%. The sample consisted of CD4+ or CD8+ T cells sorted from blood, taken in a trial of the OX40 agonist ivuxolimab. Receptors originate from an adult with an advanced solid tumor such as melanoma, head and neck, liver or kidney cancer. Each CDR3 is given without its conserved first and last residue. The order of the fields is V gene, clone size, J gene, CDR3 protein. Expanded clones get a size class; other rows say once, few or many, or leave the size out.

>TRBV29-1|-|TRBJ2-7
SVEWAEGTEQY
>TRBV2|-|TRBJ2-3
ASVGSGALTDTQY
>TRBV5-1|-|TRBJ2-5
ASLSTSGVGETQY
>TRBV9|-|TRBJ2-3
ASSVMGHTDTQY
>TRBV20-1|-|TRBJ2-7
SAMPLYEQY
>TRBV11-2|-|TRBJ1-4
ASSLKDRSGEKLF
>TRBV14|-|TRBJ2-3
ASSQGTWGSTDTQY
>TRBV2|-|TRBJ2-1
ASSGGPLVSEQF
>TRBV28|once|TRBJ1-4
ASTQGLNEKLF
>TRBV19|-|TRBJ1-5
ASSMWVQGLSNQPQH
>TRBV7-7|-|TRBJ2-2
ASSLGGSGTGELF
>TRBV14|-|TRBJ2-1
ASSPPGTLYNEQF
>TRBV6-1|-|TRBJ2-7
ASSGGVPYEQY
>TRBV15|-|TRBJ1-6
ATSRVMGRWLY
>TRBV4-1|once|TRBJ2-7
ASSQERDSYEQY
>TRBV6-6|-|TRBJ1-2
ASSGTGGANYGYT
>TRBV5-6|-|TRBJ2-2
ASSTTGLSTGELF
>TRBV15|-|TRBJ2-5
ATSLGVQETQY
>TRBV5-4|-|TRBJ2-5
ASSLRGLETQY
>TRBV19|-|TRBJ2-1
ASSIRLVDGRASSSYNEQF